Below, 11 T cell receptor beta chains from the same sample are listed, as sequenced in a study of T cells after posttransplantation cyclophosphamide. Cyclophosphamide on days +3 and +4 followed busulfan-fludarabine conditioning and a marrow graft. Using immunoSEQ multiplex PCR, the repertoire was profiled, and TCRdb retains in-frame clones only, with some absent. This repertoire holds 12,000 or so clones, and none appear only once. The sample in question was PBMCs, obtained after allogeneic stem cell transplant with posttransplant cyclophosphamide. Receptors were obtained from a female patient in her forties or fifties who received an allogeneic stem cell transplant from a related donor, was CMV-positive, and had acute GVHD only. A subset of T cells may come from the graft donor.

This clone was recorded many times. Mismatch with germline at one junction end may stem from a read error. This chain uses TRBV7-7 with TRBJ2-5; D gene uncertain. Germline CDR1 SSHAT, CDR2 FNYEAQ (reference sequence). The CDR3 runs 12 residues. The chain's CDR3 is CASSQDQETQYF. Here the CDR3 DNA reads TGTGCTAGCAGTCAGGACCAAGAGACCCAGTACTTC. The full variable domain, its missing parts supplied by reference TRBV7-7 and TRBJ2-5, is GAGVSQSPRYKVTKRGQDVTLRCDPISSHATLYWYQQALGQGPEFLTYFNYEAQPDKSGLPSDRFSAERPEGSISTLTIQRTEQRDSAMYRCASSQDQETQYFGPGTRLLVL.

This clone came up many times. The chain combines TRBV7-2 with TRBJ2-1; 9 bases are shared with TRBD2. The V segment lost 1 base and the J segment 7 bases; nucleotides outside the gene matches: 8. CDR1 SGHTA and CDR2 FQGNSA come from the germline V gene. The CDR3 totals 16 residues. CDR3 nucleotides: TGTGCCAGCAGCTTAGGACGGACTAGCGTAGCTAATGAGCAGTTCTTC. As protein: CASSLGRTSVANEQFF.

This clone showed up many times. The rearrangement joins TRBV6-1 to TRBJ1-5; D gene uncertain. From germline, CDR1 is MNHNS and CDR2 SASEGT. This CDR3 contains 12 residues. Trimming removed 5 bases at V and 5 bases at J, with 7 bases between. CDR3 region: CASSSRDQPQHF. CDR3 in DNA: TGTGCCAGCAGTTCTCGGGATCAGCCCCAGCATTTT.

This clone was detected many times. The chain employs TRBV19 and TRBJ2-3, with 9 nucleotides matching TRBD1. CDR1 and CDR2 (germline): LNHDA, SQIVND (reference sequence). The CDR3 loop spans 15 amino acids. Germline trimming cut 5 bases from V and 1 base from J; bases unmatched to any gene: 4. The CDR3 region is CASSSRTGGTDTQYF. The DNA of the CDR3 is TGTGCCAGTAGTTCCCGGACAGGGGGCACAGATACGCAGTATTTT.

This clone has ten or more counts. The chain carries TRBV7-9 and TRBJ1-6; 7 bases fit TRBD1. The CDR3 loop spans 14 amino acids. Germline V gene data show CDR1 as SEHNR and CDR2 as FQNEAQ (reference sequence). V trimming: 7 bases; J trimming: 3 bases; junction bases outside the gene matches: 3. This CDR3 is CASTRDSYNSPLHF. In DNA form, the CDR3 reads TGTGCCAGCACCCGGGACAGCTATAATTCACCCCTCCACTTT.

This clone occurred many times. CDR3 nucleotide sequence: TGTGCCACCTCAGAATTGACAGGGGGCACAGATACGCAGTATTTT. It codes for CATSELTGGTDTQYF. This sequence joins TRBV6-1 and TRBJ2-3; 8 nucleotides agree with TRBD1. This CDR3 has 15 residues. Germline CDR1 is MNHNS and CDR2 is SASEGT. V lost 10 bases and J lost 1; bases outside the gene matches: 10.

There are a few counts of this clone. The rearrangement links TRBV27 to TRBJ1-5, with 10 bases aligning to TRBD1. The CDR3 spans 17 residues. Looked up from germline, CDR1 is MNHEY and CDR2 is SMNVEV (reference sequence). Trimming cost V 0 bases and J 2 bases; bases outside gene matches: 4. The CDR3 sequence is CASSLSHGTGGNQPQHF. The CDR3 nucleotides read TGTGCCAGCAGTTTATCGCATGGGACAGGGGGCAATCAGCCCCAGCATTTT.

The sample holds a few counts of this clone. The gene calls are TRBV9 and TRBJ2-1; the match to TRBD2 covers 15 bases. CDR3 length: 16 residues. V dropped 5 bases and J dropped 6; count of bases not matched to a gene: 6. Germline CDR1 is SGDLS and CDR2 is YYNGEE. CDR3 DNA: TGTGCCAGCAGGCCTCCGGGACTAGCGGGAGGCAATGAGCAGTTCTTC. Translated, it gives CASRPPGLAGGNEQFF.

The J gene is TRBJ2-3, the V gene TRBV9; 7 bases map to TRBD1. Germline CDR1 and CDR2: SGDLS and YYNGEE. The CDR3 has 17 residues. Trimming cost V 4 bases and J 3 bases; bases outside gene matches: 14. The CDR3 coding sequence is TGTGCCAGCAGCCCTGGACAGGCTTTAGGCGGGACAGATACGCAGTATTTT. This gives the protein CASSPGQALGGTDTQYF. Filled out from reference TRBV9 and TRBJ2-3, the complete variable domain reads DSGVTQTPKHLITATGQRVTLRCSPRSGDLSVYWYQQSLDQGLQFLIQYYNGEERAKGNILERFSAQQFPDLHSELNLSSLELGDSALYFCASSPGQALGGTDTQYFGPGTRLTVL.

This clone was seen ten or more times. The rearrangement joins TRBV19 to TRBJ1-1; D perhaps matches TRBD1 (5 bases). This CDR3 region has 12 residues. The V gene lost 8 bases and the J gene lost 3 bases, with 10 bases spanning the gap. Looked up from germline, CDR1 is LNHDA and CDR2 is SQIVND (reference sequence). Here the CDR3 DNA reads TGTGCCAGTGGTACAGGCCACACTGAAGCTTTCTTT. Translation: CASGTGHTEAFF.

This clone occurred many times. V usage is TRBV5-5 and J usage is TRBJ1-2; D is ambiguous. The CDR3 sequence is 14 residues long. CDR1 and CDR2 (germline): SGHKS, YYEKEE (reference sequence). V shed 0 bases and J shed 2 bases, with 8 bases lying between them. In DNA, the CDR3 is TGTGCCAGCAGCTTGGTGGGCCAGAACTATGGCTACACCTTC. It codes for CASSLVGQNYGYTF.